This T cell receptor (beta chain) comes out of a study of shared clonotypes between healthy human individuals. At the level of the study: Participating donors consisted of a couple of women and a few men aged 18 to 49. The plates for each donor numbered three CD4 naive, three CD4 memory, two CD8 naive and one CD8 memory.

Findings of the study overall: A reduction in generation probabilities was seen for non-shared clonotypes relative to those shared by all four donors.

As concerns this clone: Its antigen remains unknown.

In the authors' methods: Filtering was not the same, since immunoSEQ gave junction-only sequences without quality scores. Measured with immunoSEQ multiplex PCR; TCRdb has only the in-frame clones, and not every one. V and J calls and clone size follow that table, whereas D and trimming were derived from the DNA. Of about 1.5 million clones in the sample, 98% were seen once. This CDR3 is built from 16 residues. Germline CDR1 is SGHRS and CDR2 is YFSETQ. V shed 0 bases, J shed 1 base, and the junction held 4 bases outside the gene matches. The chain carries TRBV5-1 and TRBJ2-5; 9 bases line up with TRBD2. The clonotype originates from a man aged 25-40 years in good health. Sequenced: naive CD4+ T cells sorted from blood. Subset meaning: CD45RA+ positively selected. The CDR3 region has the DNA TGCGCCAGCAGCTTGGTCGGTAGCGGGAGCCAAGAGACCCAGTACTTC. It codes for CASSLVGSGSQETQYF.